Following are 21 T cell receptor beta chains from one sample sequenced in a study of cytotoxic CD8 clonotypes in ibrutinib-treated CLL. Produced via immunoSEQ multiplex PCR; TCRdb's table is partial and in-frame only. This sample has over 250,000 clones, with less than 85% found just once. The input for sequencing was PBMCs, taken at disease progression, from a patient treated with ibrutinib. These receptors originate from a human donor with chronic lymphocytic leukemia.

The rearrangement links TRBV7-3 to TRBJ2-3, with D perhaps assigned TRBD1 or TRBD2 (5 bases each). The CDR3 runs 15 residues. The ends were cut back, 5 bases at V and 2 bases at J, with 14 bases in the middle. Germline V CDR1 and CDR2: SGHTA, FQGTGA. The CDR3 nucleotides read TGTGCCAGCAGCCCCACTTCCGGGGCCACAGATACGCAGTATTTT. Translation: CASSPTSGATDTQYF. Together with reference TRBV7-3 and TRBJ2-3, the CDR3 gives the full variable domain: GAGVSQTPSNKVTEKGKYVELRCDPISGHTALYWYRQSLGQGPEFLIYFQGTGAADDSGLPNDRFFAVRPEGSVSTLKIQRTERGDSAVYLCASSPTSGATDTQYFGPGTRLTVL.

The chain couples TRBV28 to TRBJ2-7, with 8 positions matching TRBD2. The J segment lost 9 bases and the V segment lost 2 bases, leaving 6 bases of the junction unmatched. The germline V gene encodes CDR1 MDHEN and CDR2 SYDVKM. The CDR3 length is 13 residues. CDR3 sequence (DNA): TGTGCCAGCAGTTTAGTTAGCGGGATAGTGCAGTACTTC. Encoded protein: CASSLVSGIVQYF.

This clone was seen only a few times. The chain carries TRBV11-2 and TRBJ1-2; D ambiguous. From germline, CDR1 is SGHAT and CDR2 FQNNGV. Trimming took off 5 bases at V and 0 bases at J, with 10 bases between the two ends. The CDR3 covers 14 residues. The CDR3 is CASSNVRANYGYTF. In DNA form, the CDR3 reads TGTGCCAGCAGCAATGTGAGGGCTAACTATGGCTACACCTTC.

The rearrangement links TRBV4-1 to TRBJ2-5, with D perhaps TRBD1 (5 bases). The CDR3 covers 18 residues. Trimming shortened V by 0 bases and J by 2 bases, and 19 bases separated the two germline ends. CDR1 is MGHRA, CDR2 YSYEKL, per germline. The CDR3 bases are TGCGCCAGCAGCCAAGACTTCCTGGGGCTTATATGGCAAGAGACCCAGTACTTC. Residues: CASSQDFLGLIWQETQYF.

The chain couples TRBV11-3 to TRBJ2-3; the D is unclear. The length of the CDR3 is 13 residues. The V gene lost 1 base and the J gene lost 8 bases, with 10 bases spanning the gap. Germline values: CDR1 SGHNT, CDR2 YENEEA. CDR3 protein: CASSLGWSSTQYF. CDR3 in DNA: TGTGCCAGCAGCTTAGGCTGGTCCAGTACGCAGTATTTT.

The chain carries TRBV7-2 and TRBJ2-5; 7 bases map to TRBD1. Per germline, CDR1 SGHTA and CDR2 FQGNSA. The CDR3 has 13 residues. With V trimmed by 5 bases and J by 5 bases, 5 bases remained unmatched. The DNA of the CDR3 is TGTGCCAGCAGCCTCCTGGACAGGGAGACCCAGTACTTC. Its translation: CASSLLDRETQYF.

Only a few counts were recorded for this clone. The chain combines TRBV7-3 with TRBJ2-2; D is unclear. This CDR3 has 13 residues. From germline, CDR1 is SGHTA and CDR2 FQGTGA. The V end was cut by 4 bases, the J end by 4 bases, with 7 bases between. The CDR3 DNA is TGTGCCAGCAGCTCCCACAGCACCGGGGAGCTGTTTTTT. Translated, it gives CASSSHSTGELFF.

This clone was detected a few times. V is TRBV27 and J is TRBJ2-7; D may be TRBD1 (6 bases). Trimming cost V 4 bases and J 3 bases, with 16 bases left between them. The CDR3 is 15 residues long. Germline CDR1 and CDR2: MNHEY and SMNVEV (reference sequence). The CDR3 DNA reads TGTGCCAGCAGTTCGTCAGGGGTTCCTAACTACGAGCAGTACTTC. Amino acid sequence: CASSSSGVPNYEQYF.

The chain has TRBV20-1 and TRBJ2-7; unclear D gene. The CDR3 sequence is 10 residues long. V was pared by 3 bases and J by 5 bases, with 5 bases between. Per the germline V gene, CDR1 is DFQATT and CDR2 is SNEGSKA (reference sequence). The CDR3 spells CSASWDEQYF. Here the CDR3 DNA reads TGCAGTGCTAGTTGGGACGAGCAGTACTTC.

This chain connects TRBV29-1 to TRBJ2-3; no definite D call. The CDR3 has 13 residues. Trimming took off 6 bases at V and 2 bases at J, with 12 bases between the two ends. The V gene's germline CDR1 is SQVTM and CDR2 ANQGSEA. In nucleotides, the CDR3 is TGCAGCGTCTGCTCTTCCGACACAGATACGCAGTATTTT. Its protein product is CSVCSSDTDTQYF.

The chain combines TRBV9 with TRBJ2-7, with D hard to call. V lost 4 bases, J lost 2 bases, and 10 bases lay in between. Germline assignment: CDR1 SGDLS and CDR2 YYNGEE. This CDR3 contains 13 residues. The CDR3 is CASSPSGTYEQYF. Written as DNA, the CDR3 is TGTGCCAGCAGCCCGAGTGGGACCTACGAGCAGTACTTC.

This clone was detected a few times. This chain's CDR3 is CASSPHVGNTIYF. As DNA, the CDR3 is TGCGCCAGCAGCCCCCACGTTGGAAACACCATATATTTT. This chain joins TRBV4-1 and TRBJ1-3; D is undetermined. Trimming removed 4 bases from V and 3 bases from J, with 7 bases in between. The length of the CDR3 is 13 residues. Germline values: CDR1 MGHRA, CDR2 YSYEKL.

The chain combines TRBV6-1 with TRBJ2-7, with no clear D. V was clipped by 7 bases and J by 0 bases, with 13 bases between them. The germline CDR1 and CDR2 sequences are MNHNS and SASEGT. The CDR3 is 14 amino acids. The CDR3 sequence is CASIHQGISYEQYF. The CDR3 DNA reads TGTGCCAGCATTCACCAAGGGATCTCCTACGAGCAGTACTTC.

This chain joins TRBV6-6 and TRBJ2-1, with 8 nucleotides matching TRBD1. CDR1 and CDR2 (germline): MNHNY, SVGAGI (reference sequence). CDR3 length equals 15 residues. V was pared by 7 bases and J by 8 bases, with 13 bases of the junction left unmatched. Here the CDR3 DNA reads TGTGCCAGCATGGATCTATGGCAGGGGGCCGATGAGCAGTTCTTC. This codes for CASMDLWQGADEQFF.

The chain carries TRBV6-1 and TRBJ2-7; 7 bases are shared with TRBD2. The trim removed 4 bases at V and 2 bases at J, leaving 8 bases unmatched. CDR3 length equals 15 residues. CDR1 is MNHNS, CDR2 SASEGT, per germline. CDR3: CASSGPGRLAYEQYF. CDR3 nucleotides: TGTGCCAGCAGTGGTCCCGGGAGGCTGGCCTACGAGCAGTACTTC.

This chain connects TRBV4-1 to TRBJ1-2, with TRBD1 as a possible D gene (6 bases). Germline values: CDR1 MGHRA, CDR2 YSYEKL. The CDR3 runs to 16 residues. Trimming left V 6 bases short and J 4 bases short, with 21 bases between. The CDR3 DNA follows: TGCGCCAGCAGGCCTCCTGGGGGGGCGGGCTCCTATGGCTACACCTTC. It encodes CASRPPGGAGSYGYTF.

The chain is built from TRBV2 and TRBJ2-1; D tentatively fits TRBD1 or TRBD2 (5 bases each). Germline CDR1 reads SNHLY; CDR2 reads FYNNEI. V lost 6 bases and J lost 3, with 15 bases in between. The length of the CDR3 is 15 residues. CDR3 in amino acids: CASRQTRGGYNEQFF. CDR3 in DNA: TGTGCCAGCAGGCAAACTAGGGGCGGCTACAATGAGCAGTTCTTC.

V and J are TRBV7-6 and TRBJ2-7; 7 nucleotides match TRBD1. CDR3 length equals 15 residues. Germline CDR1 and CDR2: SGHVS and FNYEAQ. J lost 2 bases, V lost 5 bases, and 9 bases had no gene match. CDR3 loop: CASSLDRRPTYEQYF. The CDR3 region has the DNA TGTGCCAGCAGCCTGGACAGGCGGCCGACCTACGAGCAGTACTTC.

The CDR3 is CASSPIRTGWGEKLFF. CDR3 sequence (DNA): TGCGCCAGCAGCCCGATAAGGACAGGGTGGGGTGAAAAACTGTTTTTT. The rearrangement uses TRBV4-1 and TRBJ1-4; 8 positions agree with TRBD1. The germline CDR1 and CDR2 sequences are MGHRA and YSYEKL. The CDR3 runs to 16 residues. Trimming removed 4 bases from V and 7 bases from J; junction bases left unmatched: 11.

Only a few counts were recorded for this clone. This chain links TRBV5-4 with TRBJ1-2, with no clear D. The length of the CDR3 is 14 residues. V gave up 5 bases and J gave up 4 bases, with 15 bases separating them. Germline assignment: CDR1 SGHNT and CDR2 YYREEE (reference sequence). The CDR3 DNA reads as TGTGCCAGCAGTTCTACCGAGGTGGGCTATGGCTACACCTTC. It encodes CASSSTEVGYGYTF. Based on the CDR3 plus reference TRBV5-4 and TRBJ1-2, the full variable domain is ETGVTQSPTHLIKTRGQQVTLRCSSQSGHNTVSWYQQALGQGPQFIFQYYREEENGRGNFPPRFSGLQFPNYSSELNVNALELDDSALYLCASSSTEVGYGYTFGSGTRLTVV.

The chain couples TRBV5-1 to TRBJ2-3; 9 bases are a match to TRBD1. Germline V gives CDR1 SGHRS, CDR2 YFSETQ. The CDR3 is 13 amino acids. The junction had 5 bases not matched to a gene; V was cut back by 4 bases and J by 8 bases. CDR3 loop: CASSPQTGGTQYF. The CDR3 nucleotides read TGCGCCAGCAGCCCCCAGACAGGGGGTACGCAGTATTTT.